This TCR beta chain was recorded in a study of blood T cells in healthy people across ages. This clonotype was observed at least ten times. The target antigen is unknown. Whole-study results and caveats: Estimated diversity across one million T cells was deemed an underestimate.

The V and J ends lost 4 bases and 1 base respectively, with 8 bases between them. The CDR3 length is 13 residues. Germline loops: CDR1 ENHRY, CDR2 SYGVKD. The authors ran a second PCR of 7 to 11 cycles using a sample-barcoded 5' primer and a J-beta primer mix. Every individual sample yielded 3 million or more paired-end reads (each containing CDR3). Each CDR3 protein is one row after TCRdb ran MiXCR on the 5' RACE reads. Among roughly 1,500,000 distinct CDR3 sequences listed, about 32% were seen once. This receptor was obtained from a woman aged 25 to 39 in good health. The gene calls are TRBV10-3 and TRBJ2-7, with unresolved D. The sequencing input was blood. The CDR3 protein is CAISAGSSYEQYF. The CDR3, as DNA: TGTGCCATCAGTGCCGGCAGTTCCTACGAGCAGTACTTC.